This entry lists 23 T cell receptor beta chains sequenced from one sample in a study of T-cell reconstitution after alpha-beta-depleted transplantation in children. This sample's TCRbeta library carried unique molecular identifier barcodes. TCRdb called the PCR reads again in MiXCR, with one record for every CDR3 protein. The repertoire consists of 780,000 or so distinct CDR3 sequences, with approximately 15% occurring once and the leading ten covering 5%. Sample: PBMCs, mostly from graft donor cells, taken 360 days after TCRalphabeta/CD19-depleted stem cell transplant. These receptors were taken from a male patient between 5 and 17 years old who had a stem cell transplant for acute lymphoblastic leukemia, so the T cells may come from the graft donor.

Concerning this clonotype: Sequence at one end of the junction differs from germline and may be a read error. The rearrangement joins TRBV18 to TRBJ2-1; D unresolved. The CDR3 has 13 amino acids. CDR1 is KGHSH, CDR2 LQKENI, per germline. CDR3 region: CASSPILYNVQFF. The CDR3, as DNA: TGTGCCAGCTCACCAATACTATACAATGTGCAGTTCTTC.

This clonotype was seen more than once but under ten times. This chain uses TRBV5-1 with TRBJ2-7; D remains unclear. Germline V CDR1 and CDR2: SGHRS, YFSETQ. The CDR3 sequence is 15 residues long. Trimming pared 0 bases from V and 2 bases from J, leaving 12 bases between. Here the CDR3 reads CASSLAPGTAYEQYF. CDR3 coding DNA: TGCGCCAGCAGCTTGGCCCCAGGTACCGCCTACGAGCAGTACTTC.

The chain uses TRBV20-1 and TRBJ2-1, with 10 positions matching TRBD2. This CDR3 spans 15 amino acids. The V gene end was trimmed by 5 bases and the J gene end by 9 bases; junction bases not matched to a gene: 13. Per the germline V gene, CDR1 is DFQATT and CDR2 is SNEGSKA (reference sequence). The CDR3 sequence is CSALGAPSGSGEQFF. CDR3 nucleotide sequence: TGCAGTGCTCTGGGGGCCCCTAGCGGGAGTGGTGAGCAGTTCTTC.

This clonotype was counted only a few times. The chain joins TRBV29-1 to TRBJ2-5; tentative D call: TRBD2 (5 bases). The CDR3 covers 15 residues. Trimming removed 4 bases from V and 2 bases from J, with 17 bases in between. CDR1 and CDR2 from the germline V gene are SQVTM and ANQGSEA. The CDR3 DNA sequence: TGCAGCGTTGGGTGGAAGGGAAGGAGGCAAGAGACCCAGTACTTC. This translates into CSVGWKGRRQETQYF.

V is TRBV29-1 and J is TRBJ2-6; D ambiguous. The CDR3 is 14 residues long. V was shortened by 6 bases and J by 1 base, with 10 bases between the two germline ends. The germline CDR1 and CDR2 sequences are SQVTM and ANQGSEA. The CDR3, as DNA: TGCAGCGTCCTATACAGTTCTGGGGCCAACGTCCTGACTTTC. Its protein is CSVLYSSGANVLTF.

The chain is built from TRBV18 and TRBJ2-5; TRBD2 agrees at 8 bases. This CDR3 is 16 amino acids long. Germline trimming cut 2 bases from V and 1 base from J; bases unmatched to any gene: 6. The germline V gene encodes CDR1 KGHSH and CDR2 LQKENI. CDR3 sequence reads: CASSPSFSGAQETQYF. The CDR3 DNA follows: TGTGCCAGCTCACCAAGCTTTAGCGGGGCCCAAGAGACCCAGTACTTC.

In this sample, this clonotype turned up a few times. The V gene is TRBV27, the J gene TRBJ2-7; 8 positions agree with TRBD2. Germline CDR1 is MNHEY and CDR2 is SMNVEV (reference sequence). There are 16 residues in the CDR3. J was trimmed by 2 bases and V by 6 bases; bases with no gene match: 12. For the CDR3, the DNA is TGTGCCAGCAGGCGTAGTCCTAGCGGGCTACCCTACGAGCAGTACTTC. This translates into CASRRSPSGLPYEQYF.

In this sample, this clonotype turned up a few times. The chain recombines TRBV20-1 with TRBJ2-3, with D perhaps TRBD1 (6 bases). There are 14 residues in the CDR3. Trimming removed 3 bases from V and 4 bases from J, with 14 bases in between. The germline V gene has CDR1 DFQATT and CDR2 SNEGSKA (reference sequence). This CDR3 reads CSASKVRQADTQYF. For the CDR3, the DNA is TGCAGTGCTAGTAAGGTCAGACAGGCAGATACGCAGTATTTT.

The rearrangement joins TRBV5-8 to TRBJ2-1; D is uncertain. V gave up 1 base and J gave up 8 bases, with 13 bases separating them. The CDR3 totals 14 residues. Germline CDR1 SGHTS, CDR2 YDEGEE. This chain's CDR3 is CASSLRLLADEQFF. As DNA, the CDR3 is TGTGCCAGCAGCTTGCGGCTATTAGCCGATGAGCAGTTCTTC.

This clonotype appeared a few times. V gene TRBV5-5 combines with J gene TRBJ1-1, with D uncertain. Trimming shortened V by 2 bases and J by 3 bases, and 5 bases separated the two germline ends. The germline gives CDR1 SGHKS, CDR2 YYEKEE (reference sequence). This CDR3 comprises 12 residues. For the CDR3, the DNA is TGTGCCAGCAGCTTCATCCACACTGAAGCTTTCTTT. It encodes CASSFIHTEAFF.

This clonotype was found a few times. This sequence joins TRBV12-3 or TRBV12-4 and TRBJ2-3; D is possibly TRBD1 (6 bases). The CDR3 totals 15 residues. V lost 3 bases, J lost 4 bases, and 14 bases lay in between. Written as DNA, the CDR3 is TGTGCCAGCAGTTTTACAGGGTTGGTCTCAGATACGCAGTATTTT. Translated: CASSFTGLVSDTQYF.

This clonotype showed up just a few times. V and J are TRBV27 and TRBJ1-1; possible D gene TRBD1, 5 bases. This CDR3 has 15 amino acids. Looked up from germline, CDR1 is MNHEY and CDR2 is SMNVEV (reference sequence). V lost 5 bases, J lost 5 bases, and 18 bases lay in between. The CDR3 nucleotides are TGTGCCAGCAGTCCCTGGGGCAGGGCAGGGACTGAAGCTTTCTTT. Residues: CASSPWGRAGTEAFF.

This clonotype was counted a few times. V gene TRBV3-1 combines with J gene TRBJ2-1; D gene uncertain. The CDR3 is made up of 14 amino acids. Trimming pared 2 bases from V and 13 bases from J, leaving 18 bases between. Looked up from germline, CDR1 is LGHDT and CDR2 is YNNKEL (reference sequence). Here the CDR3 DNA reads TGTGCCAGCAGCCAACACAATCTTTACTTGGCCCAGTTCTTC. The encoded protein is CASSQHNLYLAQFF.

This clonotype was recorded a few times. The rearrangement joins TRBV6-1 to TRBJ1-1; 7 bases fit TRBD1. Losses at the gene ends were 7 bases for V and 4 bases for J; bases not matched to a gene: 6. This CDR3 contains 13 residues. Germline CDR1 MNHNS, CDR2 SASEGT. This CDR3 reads CASKGTDFTEAFF. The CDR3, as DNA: TGTGCCAGCAAGGGGACAGACTTCACTGAAGCTTTCTTT.

The DNA for the CDR3 is TGTGCCAGCAGCACGGCTGTACAGGGGAATGAGCAGTTCTTC. Its translation is CASSTAVQGNEQFF. The V call is TRBV11-1, the J call TRBJ2-1; 7 bases align to TRBD1. The length of the CDR3 is 14 residues. Germline loops: CDR1 SGHAT, CDR2 FQDESV (reference sequence). Germline trimming cut 5 bases from V and 7 bases from J; bases unmatched to any gene: 8. Together with reference TRBV11-1 and TRBJ2-1, the CDR3 gives the full variable domain: EAEVAQSPRYKITEKSQAVAFWCDPISGHATLYWYRQILGQGPELLVQFQDESVVDDSQLPKDRFSAERLKGVDSTLKIQPAELGDSAMYLCASSTAVQGNEQFFGPGTRLTVL.

CDR3 in DNA: TGTGCCAGCAGCCAAACAGGTCTATCAGGAAACACCATATATTTT. This gives the protein CASSQTGLSGNTIYF. V gene TRBV7-6 combines with J gene TRBJ1-3; D might be TRBD1 (5 bases). Trimming stripped 5 bases from V and 4 bases from J, with 15 bases between. Germline CDR1 and CDR2: SGHVS and FNYEAQ. CDR3 length: 15 residues.

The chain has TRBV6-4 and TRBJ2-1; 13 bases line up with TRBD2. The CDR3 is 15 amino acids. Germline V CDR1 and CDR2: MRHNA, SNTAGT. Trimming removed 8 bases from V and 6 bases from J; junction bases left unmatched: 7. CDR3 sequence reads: CASSRGTSGANEQFF. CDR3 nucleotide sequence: TGTGCCAGCTCTCGAGGGACTAGCGGGGCCAATGAGCAGTTCTTC.

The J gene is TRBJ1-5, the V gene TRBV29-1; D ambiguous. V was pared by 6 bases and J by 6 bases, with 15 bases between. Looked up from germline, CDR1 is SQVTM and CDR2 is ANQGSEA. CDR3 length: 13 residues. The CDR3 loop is CSVDAGVGQPQHF. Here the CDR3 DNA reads TGCAGCGTGGACGCCGGGGTGGGTCAGCCCCAGCATTTT.

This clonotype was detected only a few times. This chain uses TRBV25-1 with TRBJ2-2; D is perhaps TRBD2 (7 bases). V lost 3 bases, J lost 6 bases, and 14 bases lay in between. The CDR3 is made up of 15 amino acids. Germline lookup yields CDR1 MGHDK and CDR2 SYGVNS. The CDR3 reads CASSDRQGRAGELFF. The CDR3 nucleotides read TGTGCCAGCAGTGATCGCCAGGGGAGGGCCGGGGAGCTGTTTTTT.

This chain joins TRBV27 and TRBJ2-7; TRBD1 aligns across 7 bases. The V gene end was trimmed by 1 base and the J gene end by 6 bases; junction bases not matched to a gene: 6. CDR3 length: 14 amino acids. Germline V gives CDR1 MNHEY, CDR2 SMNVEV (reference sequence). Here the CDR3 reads CASSLYHRGREQYF. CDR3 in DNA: TGTGCCAGCAGTTTATACCACAGGGGACGCGAGCAGTACTTC.

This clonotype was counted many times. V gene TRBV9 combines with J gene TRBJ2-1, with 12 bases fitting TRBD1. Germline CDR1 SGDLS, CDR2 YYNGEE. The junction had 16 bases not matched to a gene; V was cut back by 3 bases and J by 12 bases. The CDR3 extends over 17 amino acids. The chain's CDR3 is CASSEPETGQGAIWQFF. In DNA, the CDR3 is TGTGCCAGCAGCGAGCCCGAAACGGGACAGGGGGCCATTTGGCAGTTCTTC.

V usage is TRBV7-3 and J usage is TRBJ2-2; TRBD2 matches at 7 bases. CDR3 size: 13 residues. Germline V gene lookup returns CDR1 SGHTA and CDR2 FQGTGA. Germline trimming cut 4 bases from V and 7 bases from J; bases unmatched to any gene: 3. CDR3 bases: TGTGCCAGCAGCTCCACGGGGGGCGGGGAGCTGTTTTTT. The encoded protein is CASSSTGGGELFF.

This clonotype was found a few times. The CDR3 bases are TGCGCCAGCAGCCAAGTTGCTAAAGCAGAGACCCAGTACTTC. Protein sequence: CASSQVAKAETQYF. V is TRBV4-1 and J is TRBJ2-5; no definite D call. The CDR3 covers 14 residues. Germline V gene sequence: CDR1 MGHRA, CDR2 YSYEKL. V lost 1 base and J 4 bases, leaving 10 bases between the germline ends.